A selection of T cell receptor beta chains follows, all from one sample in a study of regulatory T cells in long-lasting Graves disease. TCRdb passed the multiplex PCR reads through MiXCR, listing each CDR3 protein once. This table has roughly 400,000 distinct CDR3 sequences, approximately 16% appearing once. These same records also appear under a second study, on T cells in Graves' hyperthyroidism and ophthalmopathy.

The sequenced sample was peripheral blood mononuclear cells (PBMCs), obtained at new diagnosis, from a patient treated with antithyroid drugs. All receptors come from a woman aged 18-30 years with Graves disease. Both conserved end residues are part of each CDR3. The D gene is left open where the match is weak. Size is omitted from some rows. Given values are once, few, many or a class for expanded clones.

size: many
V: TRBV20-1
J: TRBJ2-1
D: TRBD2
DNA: TGCAGTGCTCTCCGAGGGGCTAGCGGGCAGAATGAGCAGTTCTTC
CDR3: CSALRGASGQNEQFF

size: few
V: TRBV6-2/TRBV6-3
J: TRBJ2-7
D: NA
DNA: TGTGCCATCGCTGTGGCAGCCTATTCCTACGAGCAGTACTTC
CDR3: CAIAVAAYSYEQYF

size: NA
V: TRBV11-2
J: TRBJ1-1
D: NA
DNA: TGTGCCAGCAGCCACCGTACAGCGAACACTGAAGCTTTCTTT
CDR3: CASSHRTANTEAFF

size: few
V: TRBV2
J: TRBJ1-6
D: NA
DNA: TGTGCCAGCAGTGAAGGGATGGACACCAGCAATTCACCCCTCCACTTT
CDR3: CASSEGMDTSNSPLHF

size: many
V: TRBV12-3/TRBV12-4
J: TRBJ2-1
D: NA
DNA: TGTGCCAGCCGGACCTTGGGGGGCAATGAGCAGTTCTTC
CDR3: CASRTLGGNEQFF

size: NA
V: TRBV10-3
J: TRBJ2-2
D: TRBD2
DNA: TGTGCCATCACTACGGGACTAGCGGGTTACACCGGGGAGCTGTTTTTT
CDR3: CAITTGLAGYTGELFF

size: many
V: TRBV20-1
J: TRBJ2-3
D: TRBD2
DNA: TGCAGTGCTAGTCCCCTCGGGGGAGGGAGCACAGATACGCAGTATTTT
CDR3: CSASPLGGGSTDTQYF

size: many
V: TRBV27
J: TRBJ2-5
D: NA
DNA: TGTGCCAGCAGCCCGCCTGGGTGGGAGACCCAGTACTTC
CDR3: CASSPPGWETQYF

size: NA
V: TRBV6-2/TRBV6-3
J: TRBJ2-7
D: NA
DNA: TGTGCCAGCAGTGACCTTGGGATCTCCTACGAGCAGTACTTC
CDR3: CASSDLGISYEQYF

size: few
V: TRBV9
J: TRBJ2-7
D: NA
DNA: TGTGCCAGCAGCACAACCCCGACGGAAGTATACGAGCAGTACTTC
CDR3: CASSTTPTEVYEQYF

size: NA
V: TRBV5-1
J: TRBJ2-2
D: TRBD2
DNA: TGTGCCAGCAGCTTCCATAGCGGGATGAACACCGGGGAGCTGTTTTTT
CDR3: CASSFHSGMNTGELFF

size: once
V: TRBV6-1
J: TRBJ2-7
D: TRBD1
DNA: TGTGCCAGCAGTGACGGGGCAGGGGGTATCTACGAGCAGTACTTC
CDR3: CASSDGAGGIYEQYF

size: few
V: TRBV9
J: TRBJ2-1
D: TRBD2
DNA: TGTGCCAGCAGCGTCGACCCGGGACTAGTGGTGAATGAGCAGTTCTTC
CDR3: CASSVDPGLVVNEQFF

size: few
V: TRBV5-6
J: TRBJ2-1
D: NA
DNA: TGTGCCAGCAGCTTGGTGGGACCCCCCAGTGGAAATGAGCAGTTCTTC
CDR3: CASSLVGPPSGNEQFF